A single sample gave rise to the 2 T cell receptor beta chains below, sequenced in a study of cytomegalovirus exposure and HLA in healthy donors. PCR involved 60 Vbeta and 13 Jbeta primers. Assay used: immunoSEQ multiplex PCR; TCRdb lists only in-frame clones, some missing. The sample carries around 100,000 clones, around 61% recorded once. The sequencing sample was made of PBMCs. The receptors shown here come from a woman in her twenties or thirties in good health and CMV-seronegative.

This clone has just a few counts. The chain carries TRBV27 and TRBJ2-7, with 13 nucleotides matching TRBD2. The length of the CDR3 is 15 residues. Germline V gene sequence: CDR1 MNHEY, CDR2 SMNVEV (reference sequence). The V and J ends lost 4 bases and 2 bases, in that order; junction bases with no gene match: 2. As DNA, the CDR3 is TGTGCCAGCAGTTCCGGGACTAGCGGGACCTACGAGCAGTACTTC. It specifies CASSSGTSGTYEQYF.

This rearrangement joins TRBV5-8 to TRBJ2-7, with D tentatively TRBD2 (6 bases). CDR3 length equals 15 residues. V was clipped by 4 bases and J by 5 bases, with 19 bases between them. Germline values: CDR1 SGHTS, CDR2 YDEGEE. The CDR3 loop is CASSRRAKGLDEQYF. CDR3 bases: TGTGCCAGCAGCAGGAGGGCCAAGGGTCTAGACGAGCAGTACTTC.